This T cell receptor (beta chain) appears in the sequencing data of a study of cytomegalovirus exposure and HLA in healthy donors. The PCR had 60 Vbeta and 13 Jbeta primers. Some clones are missing from TCRdb's copy, which holds only in-frame ones; the method was immunoSEQ multiplex PCR. The data contain about 160,000 clones, under 80% of them singletons. Study-level findings and limits: Follow-up analysis seemed to connect common viral pathogens with several of the most significant clusters identified. Being indistinguishable, some V segments were excluded, TRBV6-2 and TRBV6-3 among them.

The CDR3 is 17 residues long. Trimming removed 3 bases from V and 1 base from J, with 19 bases in between. Per the germline V gene, CDR1 is LNHDA and CDR2 is SQIVND (reference sequence). Concerning this clone itself: What it recognizes is unknown.

This chain links TRBV19 with TRBJ2-7; unclear D gene. The sequenced material came from PBMCs. The receptor's source is a woman in her 30s in good health and CMV-seronegative. The CDR3 bases are TGTGCCAGTAGTATGAATCGGTCGCCGGAGTGGTCCTACGAGCAGTACTTC. As protein: CASSMNRSPEWSYEQYF.